These 10 T cell receptor beta chains share one sample of origin, sequenced in a study of blood T cell repertoires in COVID-19. Profiling relied on immunoSEQ multiplex PCR, and the TCRdb table lists in-frame clones only, not all of them. The sample lists around 240,000 clones; approximately 82% were seen once. The sequencing sample was made of peripheral blood. Receptors originate from a woman older than 75 with acute or convalescent COVID-19.

This clone was counted between two and nine times. This chain connects TRBV12-5 to TRBJ2-5; 7 bases fit TRBD1. This CDR3 is built from 16 residues. The J segment lost 1 base and the V segment lost 5 bases, leaving 10 bases of the junction unmatched. Germline V gene sequence: CDR1 LGHNT, CDR2 FRNRAP. The CDR3 here is CASGRRQGYPQETQYF. The CDR3, as DNA: TGTGCTAGTGGTCGACGACAGGGCTACCCCCAAGAGACCCAGTACTTC.

This chain uses TRBV19 with TRBJ1-1; D is possibly TRBD1 (6 bases). CDR1 and CDR2 from the germline V gene are LNHDA and SQIVND (reference sequence). The CDR3 is 15 residues long. Trimming cost V 6 bases and J 0 bases, with 14 bases left between them. The DNA of the CDR3 is TGTGCCAGTAGCGAACGACAGGTTATGAACACTGAAGCTTTCTTT. As protein: CASSERQVMNTEAFF.

The rearrangement joins TRBV11-2 to TRBJ1-1; TRBD1 might be the D (5 bases). Trimming removed 1 base from V and 7 bases from J, with 16 bases in between. This CDR3 comprises 15 residues. Germline CDR1 is SGHAT and CDR2 is FQNNGV. CDR3 loop: CASSLVLSGGLEAFF. CDR3 DNA: TGTGCCAGCAGCTTAGTTTTAAGCGGGGGACTTGAAGCTTTCTTT.

The chain is built from TRBV3-1 (or the pseudogene TRBV3-2) and TRBJ1-2, with D unresolved. Germline CDR1 and CDR2: LGHDT and YNNKEL (reference sequence). Deletions cut 2 bases from V and 6 bases from J, with 10 bases between. The CDR3 totals 13 residues. CDR3 residues: CASSQLSGDGYTF. In nucleotides, the CDR3 is TGTGCCAGCAGCCAATTGTCCGGGGATGGCTACACCTTC.

This chain connects TRBV28 to TRBJ1-1, with 7 bases identical to TRBD1. V shed 3 bases and J 4 bases; nucleotides not matched to a gene: 11. Germline CDR1 is MDHEN and CDR2 is SYDVKM. This CDR3 has 16 residues. The CDR3 sequence is CASSFPDRAQGTEAFF. DNA of the CDR3: TGTGCCAGCAGTTTCCCTGACAGGGCCCAAGGCACTGAAGCTTTCTTT.

Of note for this clone: The junction does not match germline at one end; this may be a read error. The CDR3 nucleotides are TGTGCCAGCAGATACTACAATGAGCAGTTCTTC. Translation: CASRYYNEQFF. The V and J genes are TRBV6-5 and TRBJ2-1; D remains ambiguous. From germline, CDR1 is MNHEY and CDR2 SVGAGI. The CDR3 consists of 11 residues.

The chain recombines TRBV6-6 with TRBJ1-2, with 7 nucleotides matching TRBD1. Germline V lookup: CDR1 MNHNY, CDR2 SVGAGI (reference sequence). The CDR3 consists of 13 residues. Losses at the gene ends were 7 bases for V and 1 base for J; bases not matched to a gene: 3. The DNA of the CDR3 is TGTGCCAGCATGACAGGGTATAACTATGGCTACACCTTC. Translating it yields CASMTGYNYGYTF.

The chain couples TRBV6-6 to TRBJ1-3; perhaps TRBD1 as D (6 bases). Trimming stripped 5 bases from V and 0 bases from J, with 11 bases between. This CDR3 is built from 15 residues. CDR1 MNHNY and CDR2 SVGAGI come from the germline V gene (reference sequence). CDR3 residues: CASSKDSISGNTIYF. CDR3 DNA sequence: TGTGCCAGCAGTAAGGACAGTATCTCTGGAAACACCATATATTTT.

The chain couples TRBV19 to TRBJ2-7; TRBD1 is a possible D gene (6 bases). Trimming pared 5 bases from V and 1 base from J, leaving 12 bases between. CDR1 and CDR2 from the germline V gene are LNHDA and SQIVND (reference sequence). CDR3 length: 14 residues. The DNA of the CDR3 is TGTGCCAGTAGTGTGGACAGCCAATCCTACGAGCAGTACTTC. It yields the protein CASSVDSQSYEQYF.

The chain carries TRBV9 and TRBJ2-5, with TRBD2 identical over 11 bases. The length of the CDR3 is 17 residues. CDR1 and CDR2 (germline): SGDLS, YYNGEE. The trim removed 0 bases at V and 1 base at J, leaving 5 bases unmatched. In DNA, the CDR3 is TGTGCCAGCAGCGTAGGTCTAGCGGGAGGAACCCAAGAGACCCAGTACTTC. Translation gives CASSVGLAGGTQETQYF. Filled out from reference TRBV9 and TRBJ2-5, the complete variable domain reads DSGVTQTPKHLITATGQRVTLRCSPRSGDLSVYWYQQSLDQGLQFLIQYYNGEERAKGNILERFSAQQFPDLHSELNLSSLELGDSALYFCASSVGLAGGTQETQYFGPGTRLLVL.